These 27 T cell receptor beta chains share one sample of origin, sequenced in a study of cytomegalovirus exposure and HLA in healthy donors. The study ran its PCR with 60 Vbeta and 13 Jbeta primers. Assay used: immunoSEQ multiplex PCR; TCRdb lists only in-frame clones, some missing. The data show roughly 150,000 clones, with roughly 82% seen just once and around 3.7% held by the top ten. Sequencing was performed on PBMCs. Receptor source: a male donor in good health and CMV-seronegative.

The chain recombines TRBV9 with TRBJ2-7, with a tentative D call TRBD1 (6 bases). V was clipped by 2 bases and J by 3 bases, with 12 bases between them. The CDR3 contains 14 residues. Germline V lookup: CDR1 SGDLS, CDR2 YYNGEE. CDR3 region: CASSVSGDGYEQYF. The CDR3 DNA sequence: TGTGCCAGCAGCGTCTCAGGGGACGGCTACGAGCAGTACTTC.

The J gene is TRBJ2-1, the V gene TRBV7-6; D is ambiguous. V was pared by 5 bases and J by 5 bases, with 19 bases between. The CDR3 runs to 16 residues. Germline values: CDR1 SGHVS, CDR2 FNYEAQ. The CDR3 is CASSSQARLTHNEQFF. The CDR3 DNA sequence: TGTGCCAGCAGCAGTCAAGCGAGGCTCACCCACAATGAGCAGTTCTTC.

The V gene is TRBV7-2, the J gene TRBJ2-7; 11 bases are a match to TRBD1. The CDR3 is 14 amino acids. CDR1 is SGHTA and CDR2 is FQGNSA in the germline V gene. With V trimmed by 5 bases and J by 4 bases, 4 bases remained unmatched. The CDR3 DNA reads TGTGCCAGCAGCCTCCGGGACAGGGGGTACGAGCAGTACTTC. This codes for CASSLRDRGYEQYF.

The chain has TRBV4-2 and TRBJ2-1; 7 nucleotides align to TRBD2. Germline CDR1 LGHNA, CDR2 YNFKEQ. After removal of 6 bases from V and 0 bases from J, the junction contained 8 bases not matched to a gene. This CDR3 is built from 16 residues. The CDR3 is CASREQGGSSYNEQFF. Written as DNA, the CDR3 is TGTGCCAGCAGGGAACAAGGCGGGAGCTCCTACAATGAGCAGTTCTTC.

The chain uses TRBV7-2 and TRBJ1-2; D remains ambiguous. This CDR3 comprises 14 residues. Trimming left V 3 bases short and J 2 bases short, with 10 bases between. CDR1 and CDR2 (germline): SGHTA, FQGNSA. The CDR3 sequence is CASSLRWRNYGYTF. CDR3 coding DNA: TGTGCCAGCAGCTTGCGCTGGCGGAACTATGGCTACACCTTC.

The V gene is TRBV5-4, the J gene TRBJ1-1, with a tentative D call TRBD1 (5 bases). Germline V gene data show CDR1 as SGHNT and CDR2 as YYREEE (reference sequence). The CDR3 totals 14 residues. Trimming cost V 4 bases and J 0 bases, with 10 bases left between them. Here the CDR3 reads CASSPDSMNTEAFF. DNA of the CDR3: TGTGCCAGCAGCCCCGACAGCATGAACACTGAAGCTTTCTTT.

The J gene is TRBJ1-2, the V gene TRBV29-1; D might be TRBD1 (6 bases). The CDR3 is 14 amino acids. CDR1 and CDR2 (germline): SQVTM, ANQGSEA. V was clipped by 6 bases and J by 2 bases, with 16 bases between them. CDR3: CSVWEGGGNYGYTF. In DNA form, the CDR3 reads TGCAGCGTGTGGGAAGGGGGTGGGAACTATGGCTACACCTTC. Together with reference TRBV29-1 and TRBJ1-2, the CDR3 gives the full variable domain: SAVISQKPSRDICQRGTSLTIQCQVDSQVTMMFWYRQQPGQSLTLIATANQGSEATYESGFVIDKFPISRPNLTFSTLTVSNMSPEDSSIYLCSVWEGGGNYGYTFGSGTRLTVV.

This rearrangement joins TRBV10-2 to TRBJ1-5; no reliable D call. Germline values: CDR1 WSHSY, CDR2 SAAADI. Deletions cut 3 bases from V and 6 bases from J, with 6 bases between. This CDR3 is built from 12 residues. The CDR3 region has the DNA TGCGCCAGCAGTGACCGAGGTCAGCCCCAGCATTTT. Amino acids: CASSDRGQPQHF.

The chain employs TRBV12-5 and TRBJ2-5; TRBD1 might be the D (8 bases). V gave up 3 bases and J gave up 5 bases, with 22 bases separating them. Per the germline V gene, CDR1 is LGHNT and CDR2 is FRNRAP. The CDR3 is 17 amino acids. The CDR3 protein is CASGLELGRGRGETQYF. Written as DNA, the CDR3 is TGTGCTAGTGGTTTAGAATTGGGCAGGGGGCGGGGGGAGACCCAGTACTTC.

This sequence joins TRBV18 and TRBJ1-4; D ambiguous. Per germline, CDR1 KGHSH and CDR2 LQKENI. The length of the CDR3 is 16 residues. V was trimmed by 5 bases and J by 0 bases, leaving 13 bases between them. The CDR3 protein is CASSNVSHSTNEKLFF. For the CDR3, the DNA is TGTGCCAGCTCAAACGTGTCCCACTCAACTAATGAAAAACTGTTTTTT.

The CDR3 DNA sequence: TGTGCCAGCAGTTACCCGACAGGCTCGAACACTGAAGCTTTCTTT. This translates into CASSYPTGSNTEAFF. V is TRBV6-5 and J is TRBJ1-1; perhaps TRBD1 as D (6 bases). The germline V gene encodes CDR1 MNHEY and CDR2 SVGAGI. The CDR3 length is 15 residues. V gave up 2 bases and J gave up 1 base, with 11 bases separating them.

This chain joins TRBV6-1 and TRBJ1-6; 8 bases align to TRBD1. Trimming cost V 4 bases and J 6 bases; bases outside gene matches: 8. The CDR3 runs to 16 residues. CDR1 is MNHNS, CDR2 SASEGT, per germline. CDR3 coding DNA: TGTGCCAGCAGTGCGACCCAGGGGGCAAGTAATTCACCCCTCCACTTT. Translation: CASSATQGASNSPLHF.

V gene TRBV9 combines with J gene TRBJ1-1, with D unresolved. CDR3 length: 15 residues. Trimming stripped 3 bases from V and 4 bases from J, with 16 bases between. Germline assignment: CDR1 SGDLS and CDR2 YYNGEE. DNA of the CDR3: TGTGCCAGCAGCGCCAGACTACAGAAGTCCACTGAAGCTTTCTTT. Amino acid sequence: CASSARLQKSTEAFF. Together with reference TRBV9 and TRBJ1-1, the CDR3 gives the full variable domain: DSGVTQTPKHLITATGQRVTLRCSPRSGDLSVYWYQQSLDQGLQFLIQYYNGEERAKGNILERFSAQQFPDLHSELNLSSLELGDSALYFCASSARLQKSTEAFFGQGTRLTVV.

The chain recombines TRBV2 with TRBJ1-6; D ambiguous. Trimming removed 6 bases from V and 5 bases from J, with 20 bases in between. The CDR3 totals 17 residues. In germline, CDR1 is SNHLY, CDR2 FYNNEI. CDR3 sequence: CASRKLGRINHNSPLHF. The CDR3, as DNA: TGTGCCAGCAGAAAGTTGGGCAGGATAAATCATAATTCACCCCTCCACTTT.

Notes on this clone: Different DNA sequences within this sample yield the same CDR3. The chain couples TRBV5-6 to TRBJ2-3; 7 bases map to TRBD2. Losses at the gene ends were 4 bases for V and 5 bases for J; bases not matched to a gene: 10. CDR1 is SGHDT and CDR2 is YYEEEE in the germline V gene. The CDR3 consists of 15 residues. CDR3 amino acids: CASSNSGLPEDTQYF. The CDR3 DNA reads TGTGCCAGCAGCAATTCGGGACTACCGGAAGATACGCAGTATTTT. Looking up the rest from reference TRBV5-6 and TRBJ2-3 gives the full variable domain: DAGVTQSPTHLIKTRGQQVTLRCSPKSGHDTVSWYQQALGQGPQFIFQYYEEEERQRGNFPDRFSGHQFPNYSSELNVNALLLGDSALYLCASSNSGLPEDTQYFGPGTRLTVL.

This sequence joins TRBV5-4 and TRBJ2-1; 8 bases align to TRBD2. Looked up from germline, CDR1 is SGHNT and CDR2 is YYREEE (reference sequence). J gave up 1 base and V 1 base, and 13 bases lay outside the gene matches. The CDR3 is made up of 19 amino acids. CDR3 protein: CASSLSGLAGRNSYNEQFF. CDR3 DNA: TGTGCCAGCAGCTTGTCGGGTCTAGCGGGTAGAAATTCCTACAATGAGCAGTTCTTC.

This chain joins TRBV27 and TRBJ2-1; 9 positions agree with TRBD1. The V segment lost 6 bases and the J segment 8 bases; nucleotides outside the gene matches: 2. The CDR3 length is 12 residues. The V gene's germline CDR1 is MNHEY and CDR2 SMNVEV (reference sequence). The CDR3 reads CASRQGAHEQFF. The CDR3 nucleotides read TGTGCCAGCAGACAGGGGGCCCATGAGCAGTTCTTC.

CDR3 protein: CASSPGWGPGAGELFF. CDR3 nucleotide sequence: TGTGCCAGCAGCCCTGGGTGGGGCCCCGGAGCCGGGGAGCTGTTTTTT. The chain combines TRBV28 with TRBJ2-2; possibly TRBD1 for D (5 bases). The CDR3 contains 16 residues. The germline V gene encodes CDR1 MDHEN and CDR2 SYDVKM. Trimming stripped 6 bases from V and 6 bases from J, with 20 bases between.

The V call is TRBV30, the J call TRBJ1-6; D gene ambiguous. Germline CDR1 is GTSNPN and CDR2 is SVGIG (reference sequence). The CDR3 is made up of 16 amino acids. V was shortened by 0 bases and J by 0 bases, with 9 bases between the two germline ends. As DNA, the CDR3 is TGTGCCTGGAGTGTGTGGGCAAGCTCCTATAATTCACCCCTCCACTTT. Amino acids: CAWSVWASSYNSPLHF.

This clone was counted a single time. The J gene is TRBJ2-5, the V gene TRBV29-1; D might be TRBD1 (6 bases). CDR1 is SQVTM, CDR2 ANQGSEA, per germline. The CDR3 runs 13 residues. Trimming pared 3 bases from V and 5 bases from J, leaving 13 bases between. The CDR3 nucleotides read TGCAGCGTTGAGTTGGACAGATCGGAGACCCAGTACTTC. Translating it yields CSVELDRSETQYF.

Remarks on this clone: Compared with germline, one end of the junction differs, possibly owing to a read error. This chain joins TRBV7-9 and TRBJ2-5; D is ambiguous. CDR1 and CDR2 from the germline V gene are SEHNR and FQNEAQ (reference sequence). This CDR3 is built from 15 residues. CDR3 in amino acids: CSSSLRSDYQETQYF. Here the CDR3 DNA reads TGTTCCAGCAGCTTACGGAGTGACTACCAAGAGACCCAGTACTTC.

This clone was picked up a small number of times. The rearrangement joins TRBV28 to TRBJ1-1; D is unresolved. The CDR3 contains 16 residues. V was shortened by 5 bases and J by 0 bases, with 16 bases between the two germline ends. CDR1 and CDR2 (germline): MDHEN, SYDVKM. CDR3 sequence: CASSPLLGDLNTEAFF. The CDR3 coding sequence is TGTGCCAGCAGTCCCCTTCTTGGAGATCTGAACACTGAAGCTTTCTTT.

The CDR3 DNA is TGTGCCAGCAGCTCTATGACAGAGATGAACACTGAAGCTTTCTTT. Residues: CASSSMTEMNTEAFF. The gene calls are TRBV7-3 and TRBJ1-1; possible D gene TRBD1, 5 bases. Germline values: CDR1 SGHTA, CDR2 FQGTGA. The CDR3 covers 15 residues. V gave up 4 bases and J gave up 0 bases, with 12 bases separating them.

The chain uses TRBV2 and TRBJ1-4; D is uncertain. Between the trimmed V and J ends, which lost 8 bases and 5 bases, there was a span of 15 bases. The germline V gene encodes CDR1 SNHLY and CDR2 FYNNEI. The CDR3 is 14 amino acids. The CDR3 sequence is CASAIGSANEKLFF. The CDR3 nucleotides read TGTGCCAGCGCCATCGGCAGCGCAAATGAAAAACTGTTTTTT.

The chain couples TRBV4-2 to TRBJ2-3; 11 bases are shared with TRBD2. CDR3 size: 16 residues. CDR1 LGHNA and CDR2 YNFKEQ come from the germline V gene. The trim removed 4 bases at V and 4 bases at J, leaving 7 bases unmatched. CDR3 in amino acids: CASSRPGLAEPDTQYF. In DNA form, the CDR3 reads TGTGCCAGCAGCCGCCCGGGACTAGCGGAACCAGATACGCAGTATTTT.

This CDR3 is CASSPQRQGNEQFF. As DNA, the CDR3 is TGTGCCAGCTCACCCCAGCGACAGGGAAATGAGCAGTTCTTC. The J gene is TRBJ2-1, the V gene TRBV18; TRBD1 aligns across 7 bases. Germline V gene sequence: CDR1 KGHSH, CDR2 LQKENI. CDR3 length equals 14 residues. V trimming: 3 bases; J trimming: 7 bases; junction bases outside the gene matches: 6.

CDR3 sequence reads: CASSPWDRGLSGELFF. CDR3 sequence (DNA): TGTGCCAGCAGCCCCTGGGACAGGGGGTTGTCCGGGGAGCTGTTTTTT. V usage is TRBV7-8 and J usage is TRBJ2-2; TRBD1 aligns across 11 bases. The CDR3 is 16 amino acids. V shed 5 bases and J 6 bases; nucleotides not matched to a gene: 8. Germline values: CDR1 SGHVS, CDR2 FQNEAQ.